Listed below are T cell receptor beta chains from one sample, sequenced in a study of CD4+ T cells in melanoma. The data were produced by immunoSEQ multiplex PCR, yet TCRdb's version contains in-frame clones alone and is incomplete. The sample lists a few thousand clones; around two thirds were seen once. The sequenced sample was cells from a culture (not recorded whether cultured in vitro). The receptor source for this set is a human donor with melanoma. CDR3s include the opening cysteine and the closing phenylalanine or tryptophan. Each record gives: clone size, V gene, J gene, D gene, CDR3 protein, CDR3 DNA. A D gene is named only where the DNA matches it firmly. Clone size is stated in some rows and not others, as once, few, many or a class when expanded.

>.|TRBV28|TRBJ2-1|.
CASSIPRRSNEQFF
TGTGCCAGCAGTATACCCCGCCGGTCCAATGAGCAGTTCTTC
>.|TRBV5-1|TRBJ1-2|.
CASSLAVPGYGYTF
TGCGCCAGCAGCTTGGCTGTTCCAGGGTATGGCTACACCTTC
>few|TRBV28|TRBJ2-2|TRBD2
CASSRVSGGTGELFF
TGTGCCAGCAGTAGGGTGTCGGGGGGCACCGGGGAGCTGTTTTTT
>.|TRBV29-1|TRBJ2-1|.
CSGSGTSGSYNEQFF
TGCAGCGGATCTGGGACCTCGGGCTCCTACAATGAGCAGTTCTTC
>few|TRBV19|TRBJ2-5|TRBD1
CASRQGETQYF
TGTGCCAGCCGACAGGGGGAGACCCAGTACTTC
>few|TRBV30|TRBJ1-5|TRBD1
CAWSPSPDREPYQPQHF
TGTGCCTGGAGTCCTTCTCCGGACAGGGAGCCCTATCAGCCCCAGCATTTT
>.|TRBV30|TRBJ2-7|.
CAWRGGYEQYF
TGTGCCTGGAGGGGGGGTTACGAGCAGTACTTC
>few|TRBV4-1|TRBJ1-5|.
CASSQEKGKYQPQHF
TGCGCCAGCAGCCAAGAGAAGGGGAAGTACCAGCCCCAGCATTTT
>.|TRBV30|TRBJ2-7|.
CAWVGQGSYEQYF
TGTGCCTGGGTGGGACAAGGGTCCTACGAGCAGTACTTC
>.|TRBV5-1|TRBJ2-1|.
CASSWNSNNEQFF
TGCGCCAGCAGCTGGAACAGCAACAATGAGCAGTTCTTC
>once|TRBV4-1|TRBJ1-1|.
CASSQAATGVTEAFF
TGCGCCAGCAGCCAAGCGGCGACAGGAGTCACTGAAGCTTTCTTT
>.|TRBV9|TRBJ2-1|.
CASSRGERTYNEQFF
TGTGCCAGCAGCAGAGGGGAGAGAACCTACAATGAGCAGTTCTTC
>.|TRBV5-1|TRBJ1-1|TRBD1
CASSLEGTGDTEAFF
TGCGCCAGCAGCTTGGAAGGGACAGGTGACACTGAAGCTTTCTTT
>.|TRBV28|TRBJ2-6|.
CASSSPGRSGANVLTF
TGTGCCAGCAGTTCTCCCGGGAGATCGGGGGCCAACGTCCTGACTTTC
>.|TRBV6-6|TRBJ1-3|.
CASSYPLSRSGNTIYF
TGTGCCAGCAGTTACCCTCTTAGTCGCTCTGGAAACACCATATATTTT
>few|TRBV30|TRBJ2-3|TRBD1
CASIVTGGADTQYF
TGTGCCTCGATCGTGACAGGGGGGGCAGATACGCAGTATTTT
>.|TRBV4-2|TRBJ2-1|.
CASSQDRANMQKGEQFF
TGTGCCAGCAGCCAAGATCGGGCGAACATGCAGAAGGGTGAGCAGTTCTTC
>.|TRBV30|TRBJ2-7|.
CACLALDEQYF
TGTGCCTGCTTAGCATTAGACGAGCAGTACTTC
>medium-sized|TRBV4-3|TRBJ2-7|.
CASSQDSSLSYEQYF
TGCGCCAGCAGCCAAGATTCCAGCCTCTCCTACGAGCAGTACTTC
>.|TRBV27|TRBJ2-7|.
CASSGVSGVYEQYF
TGTGCCAGCAGTGGGGTCAGCGGTGTTTACGAGCAGTACTTC
>.|TRBV7-9|TRBJ1-1|.
CASSAGTVEAFF
TGTGCCAGCAGCGCCGGGACCGTAGAAGCTTTCTTT
>.|TRBV7-9|TRBJ2-2|TRBD2
CASVGGLKAGELFF
TGTGCCAGCGTGGGAGGGCTTAAGGCCGGGGAGCTGTTTTTT
>.|TRBV6-4|TRBJ2-1|.
CASSDSSQLSCSSTYNEQFF
TGTGCCAGCAGTGACTCCTCCCAACTATCCTGTTCCTCGACCTACAATGAGCAGTTCTTC
>.|TRBV5-4|TRBJ1-2|.
CASSTPQGQVYGYTF
TGTGCCAGCAGCACCCCACAGGGTCAGGTCTATGGCTACACCTTC
>medium-sized|TRBV10-3|TRBJ2-7|TRBD2
CAIKSSGGVYEQYF
TGTGCCATCAAGAGTAGCGGGGGGGTCTACGAGCAGTACTTC
>.|TRBV2|TRBJ2-2|.
CASSEGVLAVTGELFF
TGTGCCAGCAGTGAAGGGGTGCTAGCCGTCACCGGGGAGCTGTTTTTT
>few|TRBV6-6|TRBJ1-6|TRBD1
CASSYGTGAHSPLHF
TGTGCCAGCAGCTACGGGACAGGGGCTCATTCACCCCTCCACTTT
>medium-sized|TRBV7-9|TRBJ1-1|.
CASSLDQGAEAFF
TGTGCCAGCAGCTTAGACCAAGGGGCTGAAGCTTTCTTT
>few|TRBV7-8|TRBJ2-1|TRBD2
CASSLVGLAYNEQFF
TGTGCCAGCAGCTTAGTGGGACTAGCCTACAATGAGCAGTTCTTC
>few|TRBV13|TRBJ2-7|.
CASSLGTSSSYEQYF
TGTGCCAGCAGCTTAGGGACATCGAGCTCCTACGAGCAGTACTTC
>.|TRBV19|TRBJ1-4|TRBD1
CASSSGQTLFF
TGTGCCAGTAGTTCGGGACAGACCCTGTTTTTT
>.|TRBV7-2|TRBJ1-5|.
CASSLGLVSNQPQHF
TGTGCCAGCAGCTTGGGGCTGGTGAGCAATCAGCCCCAGCATTTT
>.|TRBV6-5|TRBJ2-7|TRBD1
CASSWTGPNEQYF
TGTGCCAGCAGTTGGACAGGGCCCAACGAGCAGTACTTC
>.|TRBV11-1|TRBJ2-1|.
CASSLVHSPYNEQFF
TGTGCCAGCAGCTTAGTTCATAGCCCATACAATGAGCAGTTCTTC
>.|TRBV5-1|TRBJ1-2|.
CASSYVRNDGYTF
TGCGCCAGCAGCTATGTCCGTAACGATGGCTACACCTTC
>.|TRBV19|TRBJ1-2|.
CASSIVNWGAEGYTF
TGTGCCAGTAGTATAGTGAATTGGGGCGCGGAAGGCTACACCTTC